This passage covers 2 T cell receptor beta chains from one sample sequenced in a study of breast tumors, draining lymph nodes, adjacent tissues. TCRdb called the multiplex PCR reads again in MiXCR, with one record for every CDR3 protein. The sample shows 15,000 to 20,000 distinct CDR3 sequences, over 40% of them seen only once. The sample comprised breast tumor tissue. The receptors were gathered from a female donor with breast cancer. Some clones in this sample may be carry-over from other donors' samples.

For this clonotype: One end of the junction fails to match germline, which may point to a read error. The gene calls are TRBV7-8 and TRBJ2-1; TRBD2 matches 10 bases. The CDR3 is made up of 17 amino acids. Germline lookup yields CDR1 SGHVS and CDR2 FQNEAQ. CDR3 coding DNA: TGTACCAGCAGCTTATACCCCAGCGGGAGGGGAGACACTGAGCAGTTCTTC. It yields the protein CTSSLYPSGRGDTEQFF. Full variable domain (missing parts from reference TRBV7-8 and TRBJ2-1): GAGVSQSPRYKVAKRGQDVALRCDPISGHVSLFWYQQALGQGPEFLTYFQNEAQLDKSGLPSDRFFAERPEGSVSTLKIQRTQQEDSAVYLCTSSLYPSGRGDTEQFFGPGTRLTVL.

The chain has TRBV10-2 and TRBJ2-7, with 16 bases aligning to TRBD2. CDR1 and CDR2 from the germline V gene are WSHSY and SAAADI. V shed 2 bases, J shed 3 bases, and the junction held 10 bases outside the gene matches. The length of the CDR3 is 19 residues. Here the CDR3 DNA reads TGCGCCAGCAGTGAGCTTGGGACTAGCGGGAGGGCTGCATACTACGAGCAGTACTTC. Its protein is CASSELGTSGRAAYYEQYF.